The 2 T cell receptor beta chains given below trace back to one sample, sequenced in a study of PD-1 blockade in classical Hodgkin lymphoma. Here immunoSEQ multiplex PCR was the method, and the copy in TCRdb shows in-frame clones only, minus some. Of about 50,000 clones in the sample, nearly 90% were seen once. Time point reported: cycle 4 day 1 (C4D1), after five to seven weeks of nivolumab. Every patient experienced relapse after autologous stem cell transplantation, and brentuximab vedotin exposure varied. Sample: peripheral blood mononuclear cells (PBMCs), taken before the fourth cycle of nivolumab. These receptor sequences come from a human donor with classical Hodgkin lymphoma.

The CDR3 loop is CASSPYTGTGTDEQYF. The DNA for the CDR3 is TGTGCCAGTAGTCCATATACCGGGACAGGGACCGACGAGCAGTACTTC. J is TRBJ2-7 and V is TRBV19, with 9 positions matching TRBD1. CDR3 length equals 16 residues. The junction had 13 bases not matched to a gene; V was cut back by 5 bases and J by 5 bases. Germline CDR1 LNHDA, CDR2 SQIVND (reference sequence).

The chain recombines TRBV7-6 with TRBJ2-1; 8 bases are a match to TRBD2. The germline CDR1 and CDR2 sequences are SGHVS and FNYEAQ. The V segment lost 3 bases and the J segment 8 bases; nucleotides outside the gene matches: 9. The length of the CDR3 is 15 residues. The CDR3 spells CASSFGGLVGDEQFF. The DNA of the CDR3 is TGTGCCAGCAGCTTTGGGGGACTAGTTGGTGATGAGCAGTTCTTC.